Included here is one TCR beta chain sequence, with context. This clonotype appeared a few times. No antigen is known for it. The sample holds no much larger clone one base away, and base qualities are not on file. The intended sense of this specimen's treatment or condition label: allogeneic hematopoietic cell transplantation with graft depleted of TCRalphabeta T cells and CD19 B cells. The transplant recipients were children given TCRalphabeta/CD19-depleted allogeneic hematopoietic cell grafts. The method behind the library was PCR. These reads were obtained on an Illumina HiSeq 2500. TCR library preparation used molecular barcoding, with unique molecular identifiers applied to normalize quantification of the TCRbeta repertoire. In-frame beta chains were kept once TCRdb had trimmed the public reads at Q25 with fastp and called clones with MiXCR. When rows share a CDR3 protein, they turn into one entry using the most common DNA and genes. The sample data list approximately 190,000 distinct CDR3 sequences, and around 9.2% of these were observed just once. The leading ten clones occupy about a third of the sample.

The data are from a study of T-cell reconstitution after alpha-beta-depleted transplantation in children listed by TCRdb under 2016. Background on the whole study: Using TCR repertoire profiling, the study quantitatively followed how T-cell immune reconstitution unfolded in children after TCRalphabeta/CD19-depleted allogeneic hematopoietic cell transplantation. Summary of the overall study and its limitations: About two months after transplant, the apparently early recovery of alphabetaT-cell counts reportedly depended on just several hundred clones that had expanded rapidly and came from non-depleted graft cells. The frequencies of hyperexpanded clones fell over the following months, and after one year, T-cell counts and TCRbeta diversity were mostly attributed to newly produced T cells. The high TCRbeta diversity at day 60 in some patients was ascribed to recipient T cells and intrathymic progenitors that had survived conditioning.

The sequence was obtained from a male patient between 2 and 9 years old who had a stem cell transplant for acute myeloid leukemia, so the T cells may come from the graft donor. The sample was PBMCs, mostly from graft donor cells, taken 360 days after TCRalphabeta/CD19-depleted stem cell transplant.

The nucleotides read TGTGCCAGCAGTTACGGGACAGGGGGCCATGGCTACACCTTC. This yields the protein CASSYGTGGHGYTF. The sequence links TRBV6-2 or TRBV6-3 to TRBJ1-2, with 12 bases aligning to TRBD1. From the cysteine up to the phenylalanine, the CDR3 has a length of 14 residues. The only DNA kept is the CDR3, 42 bases in frame from the first base. According to the germline V gene, CDR1 reads MNHEY and CDR2 reads SVGEGT. From V the trimming removes 2 bases and from J it removes 6 bases, while the gene matches leave 1 base of the junction unaccounted for.